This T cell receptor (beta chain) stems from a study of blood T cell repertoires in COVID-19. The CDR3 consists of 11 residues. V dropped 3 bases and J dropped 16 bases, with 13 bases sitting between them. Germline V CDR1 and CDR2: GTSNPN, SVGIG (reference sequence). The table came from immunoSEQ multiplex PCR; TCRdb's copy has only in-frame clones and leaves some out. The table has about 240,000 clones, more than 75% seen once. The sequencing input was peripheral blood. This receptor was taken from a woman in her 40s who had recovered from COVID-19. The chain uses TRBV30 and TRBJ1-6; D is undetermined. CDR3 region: CAWRSSWPLHF. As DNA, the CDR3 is TGTGCCTGGAGGTCCTCTTGGCCGCTCCACTTT. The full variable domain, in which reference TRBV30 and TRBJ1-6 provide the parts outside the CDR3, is SQTIHQWPATLVQPVGSPLSLECTVEGTSNPNLYWYRQAAGRGLQLLFYSVGIGQISSEVPQNLSASRPQDRQFILSSKKLLLSDSGFYLCAWRSSWPLHFGNGTRLTVT.